This TCR beta chain emerged from a study of siplizumab effects on memory and regulatory T cells. Notes on the study in general: Just a small share of alloreactive clones was traced back to unstimulated subsets.

On this clone: Its specificity is unknown.

This CDR3 contains 15 residues. V lost 3 bases and J lost 3, with 15 bases in between. From germline, CDR1 is SGHRS and CDR2 YFSETQ. Assay: immunoSEQ multiplex PCR; the TCRdb copy retains only in-frame clones and omits some. This table has around 100,000 clones, about 93% appearing once. V is TRBV5-1 and J is TRBJ1-1; D unresolved. Material for sequencing was non-Treg CD4+ T cells sorted from blood. This TCR came from a human donor in good health. CDR3 residues: CASSSRRSGDTEAFF. The CDR3 DNA reads as TGCGCCAGCAGCTCCCGCCGGTCGGGTGACACTGAAGCTTTCTTT.